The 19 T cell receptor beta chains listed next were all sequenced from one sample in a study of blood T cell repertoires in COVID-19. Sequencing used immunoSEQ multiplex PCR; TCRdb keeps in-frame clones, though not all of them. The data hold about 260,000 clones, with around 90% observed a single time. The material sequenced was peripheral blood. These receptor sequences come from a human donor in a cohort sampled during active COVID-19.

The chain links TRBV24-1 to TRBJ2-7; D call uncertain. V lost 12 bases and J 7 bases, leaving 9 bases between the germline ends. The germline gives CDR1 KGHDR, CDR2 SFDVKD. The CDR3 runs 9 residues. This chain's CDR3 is CAFTEEQYF. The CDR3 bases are TGTGCCTTCACGGAGGAGCAGTACTTC.

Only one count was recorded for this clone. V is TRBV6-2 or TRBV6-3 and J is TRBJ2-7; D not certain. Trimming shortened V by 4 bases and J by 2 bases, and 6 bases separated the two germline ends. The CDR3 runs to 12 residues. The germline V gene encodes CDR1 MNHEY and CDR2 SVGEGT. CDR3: CASSLAPYEQYF. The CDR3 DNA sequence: TGTGCCAGCAGTTTAGCACCCTACGAGCAGTACTTC.

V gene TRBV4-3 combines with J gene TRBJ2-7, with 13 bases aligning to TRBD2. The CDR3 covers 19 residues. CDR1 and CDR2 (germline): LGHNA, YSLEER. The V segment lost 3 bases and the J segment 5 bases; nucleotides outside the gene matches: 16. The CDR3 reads CASSHYQTRTSGRIDEQYF. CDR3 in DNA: TGCGCCAGCAGCCACTATCAGACCCGGACTAGCGGGAGAATCGACGAGCAGTACTTC.

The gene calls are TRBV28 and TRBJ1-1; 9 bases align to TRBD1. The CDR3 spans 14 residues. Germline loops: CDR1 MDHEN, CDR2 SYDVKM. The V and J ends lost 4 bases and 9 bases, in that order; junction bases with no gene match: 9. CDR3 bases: TGTGCCAGCAGTTCCCTGGACAGGGGAAGACAAGCTTTCTTT. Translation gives CASSSLDRGRQAFF.

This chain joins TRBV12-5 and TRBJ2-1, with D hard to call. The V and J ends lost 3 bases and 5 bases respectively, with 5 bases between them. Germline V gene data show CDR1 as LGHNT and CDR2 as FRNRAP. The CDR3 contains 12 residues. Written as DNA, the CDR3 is TGTGCTAGTGGTTTAGTAGACAATGAGCAGTTCTTC. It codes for CASGLVDNEQFF.

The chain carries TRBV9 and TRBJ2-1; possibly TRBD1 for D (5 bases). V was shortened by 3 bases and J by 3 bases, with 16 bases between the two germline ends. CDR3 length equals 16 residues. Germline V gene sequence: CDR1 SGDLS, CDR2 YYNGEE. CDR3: CASSGVGARLYNEQFF. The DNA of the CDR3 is TGTGCCAGCAGCGGGGTTGGGGCGCGACTCTACAATGAGCAGTTCTTC.

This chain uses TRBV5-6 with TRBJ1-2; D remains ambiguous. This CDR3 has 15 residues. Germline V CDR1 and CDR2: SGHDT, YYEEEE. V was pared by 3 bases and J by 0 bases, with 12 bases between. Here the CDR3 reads CASSSGLATNYGYTF. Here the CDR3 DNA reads TGTGCCAGCAGCTCCGGCCTAGCCACTAACTATGGCTACACCTTC. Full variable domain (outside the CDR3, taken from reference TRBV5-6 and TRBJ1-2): DAGVTQSPTHLIKTRGQQVTLRCSPKSGHDTVSWYQQALGQGPQFIFQYYEEEERQRGNFPDRFSGHQFPNYSSELNVNALLLGDSALYLCASSSGLATNYGYTFGSGTRLTVV.

CDR3 amino acids: CASSSSGGSLSYEQYF. The DNA of the CDR3 is TGTGCCAGCAGTTCCTCGGGAGGCTCCCTTTCCTACGAGCAGTACTTC. The chain employs TRBV28 and TRBJ2-7, with 7 bases aligning to TRBD2. The CDR3 covers 16 residues. The germline gives CDR1 MDHEN, CDR2 SYDVKM. V lost 4 bases to trimming and J lost 1 base; unmatched junction nucleotides: 10. Supplemented by reference TRBV28 and TRBJ2-7, the full variable domain reads DVKVTQSSRYLVKRTGEKVFLECVQDMDHENMFWYRQDPGLGLRLIYFSYDVKMKEKGDIPEGYSVSREKKERFSLILESASTNQTSMYLCASSSSGGSLSYEQYFGPGTRLTVT.

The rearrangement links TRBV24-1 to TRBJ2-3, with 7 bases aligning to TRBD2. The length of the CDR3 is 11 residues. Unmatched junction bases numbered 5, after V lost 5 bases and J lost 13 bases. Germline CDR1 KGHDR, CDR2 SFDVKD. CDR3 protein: CATSVAGEEYF. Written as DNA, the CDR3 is TGTGCCACCAGTGTCGCGGGAGAGGAGTATTTT.

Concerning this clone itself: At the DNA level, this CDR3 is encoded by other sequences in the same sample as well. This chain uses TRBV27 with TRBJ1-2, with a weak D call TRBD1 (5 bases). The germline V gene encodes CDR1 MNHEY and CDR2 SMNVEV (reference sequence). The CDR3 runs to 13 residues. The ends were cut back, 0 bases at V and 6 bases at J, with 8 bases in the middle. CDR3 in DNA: TGTGCCAGCAGTTTATCGCGGGGGAATGGCTACACCTTC. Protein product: CASSLSRGNGYTF.

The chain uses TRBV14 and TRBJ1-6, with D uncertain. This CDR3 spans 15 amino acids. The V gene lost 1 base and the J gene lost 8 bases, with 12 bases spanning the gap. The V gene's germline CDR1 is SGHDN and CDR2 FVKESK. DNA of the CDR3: TGTGCCAGCAGCCAAGGCTATGAGAACCATTCACCCCTCCACTTT. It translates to CASSQGYENHSPLHF. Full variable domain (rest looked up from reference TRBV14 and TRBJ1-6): EAGVTQFPSHSVIEKGQTVTLRCDPISGHDNLYWYRRVMGKEIKFLLHFVKESKQDESGMPNNRFLAERTGGTYSTLKVQPAELEDSGVYFCASSQGYENHSPLHFGNGTRLTVT.

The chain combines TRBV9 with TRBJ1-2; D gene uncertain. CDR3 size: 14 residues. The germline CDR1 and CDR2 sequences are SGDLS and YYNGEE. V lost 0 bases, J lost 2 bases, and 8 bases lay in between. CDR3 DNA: TGTGCCAGCAGCGTAGTCGACGGGAACTATGGCTACACCTTC. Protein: CASSVVDGNYGYTF.

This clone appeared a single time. For the CDR3, the DNA is TGTGCCAGTAGCATCCACTACCGCATGAACACTGAAGCTTTCTTT. It specifies CASSIHYRMNTEAFF. The V and J genes are TRBV19 and TRBJ1-1; no definite D call. The CDR3 consists of 15 residues. V gave up 6 bases and J gave up 0 bases, with 14 bases separating them. Per germline, CDR1 LNHDA and CDR2 SQIVND (reference sequence).

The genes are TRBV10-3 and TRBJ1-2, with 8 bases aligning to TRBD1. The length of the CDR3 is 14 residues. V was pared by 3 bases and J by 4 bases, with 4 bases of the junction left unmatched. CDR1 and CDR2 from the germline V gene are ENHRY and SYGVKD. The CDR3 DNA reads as TGTGCCATCAGTGACGACAGGGGAAGCTATGGCTACACCTTC. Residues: CAISDDRGSYGYTF.

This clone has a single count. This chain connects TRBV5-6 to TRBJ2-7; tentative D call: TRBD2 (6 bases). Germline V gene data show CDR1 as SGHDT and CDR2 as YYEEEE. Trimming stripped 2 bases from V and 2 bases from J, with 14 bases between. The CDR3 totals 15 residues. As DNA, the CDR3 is TGTGCCAGCAGCTTTGGCGGGGCCGTTCCCTACGAGCAGTACTTC. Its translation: CASSFGGAVPYEQYF.

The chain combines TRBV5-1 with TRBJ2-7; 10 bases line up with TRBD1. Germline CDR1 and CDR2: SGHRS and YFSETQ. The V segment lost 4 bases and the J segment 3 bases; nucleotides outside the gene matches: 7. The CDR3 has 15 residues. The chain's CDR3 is CASSPWDRGLYEQYF. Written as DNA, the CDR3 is TGCGCCAGCAGCCCATGGGACAGGGGTCTCTACGAGCAGTACTTC.

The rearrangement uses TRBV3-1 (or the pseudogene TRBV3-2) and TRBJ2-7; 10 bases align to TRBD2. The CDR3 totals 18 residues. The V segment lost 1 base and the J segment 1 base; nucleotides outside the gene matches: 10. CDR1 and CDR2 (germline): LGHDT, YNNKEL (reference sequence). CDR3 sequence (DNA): TGTGCCAGCAGCCAAGCCCTGAGGACTAGCGGTCGGTCCTACGAGCAGTACTTC. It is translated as CASSQALRTSGRSYEQYF.

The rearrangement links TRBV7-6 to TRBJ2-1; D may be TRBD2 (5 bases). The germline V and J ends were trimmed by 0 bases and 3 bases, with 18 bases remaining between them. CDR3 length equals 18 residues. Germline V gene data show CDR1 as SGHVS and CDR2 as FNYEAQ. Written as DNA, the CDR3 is TGTGCCAGCAGCTTAGCCCCGGCTAGCTTGAGCTACTACAATGAGCAGTTCTTC. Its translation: CASSLAPASLSYYNEQFF.

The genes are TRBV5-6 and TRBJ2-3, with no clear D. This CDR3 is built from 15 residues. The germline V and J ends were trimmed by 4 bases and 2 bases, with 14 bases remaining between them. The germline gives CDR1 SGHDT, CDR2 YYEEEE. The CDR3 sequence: CASSAVTTPTDTQYF. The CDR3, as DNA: TGTGCCAGCAGCGCGGTGACCACCCCCACAGATACGCAGTATTTT.